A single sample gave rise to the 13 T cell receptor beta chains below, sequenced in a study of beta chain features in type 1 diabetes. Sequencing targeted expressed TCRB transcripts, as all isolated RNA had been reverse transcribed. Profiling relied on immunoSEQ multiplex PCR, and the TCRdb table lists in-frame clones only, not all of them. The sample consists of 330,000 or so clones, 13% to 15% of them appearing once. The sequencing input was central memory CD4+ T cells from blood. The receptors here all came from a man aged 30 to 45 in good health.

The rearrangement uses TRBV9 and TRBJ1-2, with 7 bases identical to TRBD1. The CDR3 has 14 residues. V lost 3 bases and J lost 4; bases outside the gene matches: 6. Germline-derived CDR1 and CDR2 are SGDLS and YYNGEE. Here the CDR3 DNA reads TGTGCCAGCAGCGCAGGGGGAAGGAGCTATGGCTACACCTTC. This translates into CASSAGGRSYGYTF.

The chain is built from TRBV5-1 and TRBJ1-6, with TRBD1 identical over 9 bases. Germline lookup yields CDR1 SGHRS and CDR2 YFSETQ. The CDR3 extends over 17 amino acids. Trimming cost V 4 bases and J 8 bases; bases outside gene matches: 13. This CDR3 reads CASSLSPATGGYSPLHF. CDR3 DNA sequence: TGCGCCAGCAGCCTCTCCCCGGCGACAGGGGGATATTCACCCCTCCACTTT. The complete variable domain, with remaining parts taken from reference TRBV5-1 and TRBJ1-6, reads KAGVTQTPRYLIKTRGQQVTLSCSPISGHRSVSWYQQTPGQGLQFLFEYFSETQRNKGNFPGRFSGRQFSNSRSEMNVSTLELGDSALYLCASSLSPATGGYSPLHFGNGTRLTVT.

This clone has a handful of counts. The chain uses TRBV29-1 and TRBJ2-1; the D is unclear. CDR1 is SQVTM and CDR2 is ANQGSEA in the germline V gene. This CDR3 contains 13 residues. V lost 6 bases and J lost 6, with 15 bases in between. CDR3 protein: CSVERQLFNEQFF. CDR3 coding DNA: TGCAGCGTGGAGCGTCAGCTCTTCAATGAGCAGTTCTTC.

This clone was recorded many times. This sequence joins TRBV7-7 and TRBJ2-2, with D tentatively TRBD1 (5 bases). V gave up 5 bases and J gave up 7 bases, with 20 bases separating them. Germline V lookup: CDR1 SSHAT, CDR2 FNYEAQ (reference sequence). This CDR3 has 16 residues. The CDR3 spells CASSRIPGHSNGELFF. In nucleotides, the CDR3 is TGTGCCAGCAGCCGCATACCAGGGCATAGTAACGGGGAGCTGTTTTTT.

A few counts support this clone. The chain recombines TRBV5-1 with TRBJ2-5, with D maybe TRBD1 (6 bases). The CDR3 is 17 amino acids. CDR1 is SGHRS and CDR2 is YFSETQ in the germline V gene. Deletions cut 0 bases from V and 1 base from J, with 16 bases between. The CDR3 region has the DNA TGCGCCAGCAGCTTGGGTGGGACATTTGGGGGCCAAGAGACCCAGTACTTC. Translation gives CASSLGGTFGGQETQYF. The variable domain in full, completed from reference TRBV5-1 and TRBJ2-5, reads KAGVTQTPRYLIKTRGQQVTLSCSPISGHRSVSWYQQTPGQGLQFLFEYFSETQRNKGNFPGRFSGRQFSNSRSEMNVSTLELGDSALYLCASSLGGTFGGQETQYFGPGTRLLVL.

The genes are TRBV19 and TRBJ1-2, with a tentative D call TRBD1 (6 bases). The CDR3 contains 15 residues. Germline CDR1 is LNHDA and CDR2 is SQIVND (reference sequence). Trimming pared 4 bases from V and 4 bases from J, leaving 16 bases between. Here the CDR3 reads CASSTEQGNGYGYTF. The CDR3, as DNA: TGTGCCAGTAGTACTGAACAGGGCAACGGCTATGGCTACACCTTC.

The CDR3 loop reads CASSLKGTVGETQYF. CDR3 nucleotide sequence: TGTGCCAGCAGCTTAAAGGGGACAGTGGGGGAGACCCAGTACTTC. J is TRBJ2-5 and V is TRBV7-3, with 7 bases matching TRBD1. The CDR3 spans 15 residues. V trimming: 1 base; J trimming: 5 bases; junction bases outside the gene matches: 7. Germline CDR1 reads SGHTA; CDR2 reads FQGTGA. Full variable domain (rest looked up from reference TRBV7-3 and TRBJ2-5): GAGVSQTPSNKVTEKGKYVELRCDPISGHTALYWYRQSLGQGPEFLIYFQGTGAADDSGLPNDRFFAVRPEGSVSTLKIQRTERGDSAVYLCASSLKGTVGETQYFGPGTRLLVL.

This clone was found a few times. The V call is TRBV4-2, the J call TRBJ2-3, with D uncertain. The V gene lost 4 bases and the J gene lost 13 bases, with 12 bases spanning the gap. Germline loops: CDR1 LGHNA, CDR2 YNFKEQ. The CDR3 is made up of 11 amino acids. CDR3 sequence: CASSPGSVKYF. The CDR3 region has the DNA TGTGCCAGCAGCCCCGGATCGGTAAAGTATTTT.

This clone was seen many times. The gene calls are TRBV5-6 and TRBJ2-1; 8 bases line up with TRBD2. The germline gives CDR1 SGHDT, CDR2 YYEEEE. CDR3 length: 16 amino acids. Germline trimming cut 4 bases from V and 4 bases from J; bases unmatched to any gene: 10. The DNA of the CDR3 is TGTGCCAGCAGCCCCGGGGGGACTAGGGTTTACAATGAGCAGTTCTTC. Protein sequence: CASSPGGTRVYNEQFF.

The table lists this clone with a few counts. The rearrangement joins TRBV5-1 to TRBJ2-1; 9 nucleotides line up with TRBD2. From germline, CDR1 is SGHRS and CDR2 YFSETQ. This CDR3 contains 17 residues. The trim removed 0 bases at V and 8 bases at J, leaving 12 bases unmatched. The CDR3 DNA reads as TGCGCCAGCAGCTTGGGTTGGGTTAGCGGGAGTCTTCATGAGCAGTTCTTC. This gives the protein CASSLGWVSGSLHEQFF.

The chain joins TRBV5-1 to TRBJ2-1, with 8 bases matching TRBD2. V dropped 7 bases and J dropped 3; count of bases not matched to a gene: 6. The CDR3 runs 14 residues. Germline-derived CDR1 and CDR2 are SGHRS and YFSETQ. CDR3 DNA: TGCGCCAGCTACAGCGGGAGTGGCTACAATGAGCAGTTCTTC. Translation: CASYSGSGYNEQFF. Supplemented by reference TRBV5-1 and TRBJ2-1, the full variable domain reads KAGVTQTPRYLIKTRGQQVTLSCSPISGHRSVSWYQQTPGQGLQFLFEYFSETQRNKGNFPGRFSGRQFSNSRSEMNVSTLELGDSALYLCASYSGSGYNEQFFGPGTRLTVL.

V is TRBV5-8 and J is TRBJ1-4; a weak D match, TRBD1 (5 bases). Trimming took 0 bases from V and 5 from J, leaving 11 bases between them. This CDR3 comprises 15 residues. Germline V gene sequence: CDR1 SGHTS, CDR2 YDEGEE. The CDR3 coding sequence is TGTGCCAGCAGCTTGGAGCCGGGGGGAAATGAAAAACTGTTTTTT. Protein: CASSLEPGGNEKLFF.

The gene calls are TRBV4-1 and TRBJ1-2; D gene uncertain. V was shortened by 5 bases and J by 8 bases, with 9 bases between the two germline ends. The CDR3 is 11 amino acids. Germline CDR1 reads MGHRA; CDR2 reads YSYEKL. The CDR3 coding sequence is TGCGCCAGCAGCGCGGGAGGGGGCTACACCTTC. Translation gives CASSAGGGYTF.